This T cell receptor beta chain was sequenced in a study of blood T cells in healthy people across ages. Study-wide points: Any conclusive comparison of naive versus antigen-experienced cells was prevented by using unsorted PBMCs. In these data, TCR beta diversity tracked strongly with naive T cell percentage.

V was cut by 0 bases and J by 2 bases, with 12 bases left in between. Germline CDR1 reads SGDLS; CDR2 reads YYNGEE. The CDR3 runs to 16 residues. Per sample, extraction of total RNA gave at least 6 micrograms in every case. With respect to this clonotype: What it recognizes is unknown.

The use of a sample-barcoded 5' primer and a J-beta primer mix characterized a second PCR of roughly 6 to 11 cycles. A template-switch adaptor containing 12 random nucleotides labeled each cDNA molecule. Each CDR3 protein gets one entry after TCRdb re-called the 5' RACE reads with MiXCR. The repertoire holds fewer than 800,000 distinct CDR3 sequences, with roughly 21% as singletons. This clonotype was obtained from a man between 65 and 85 years old in good health. The chain combines TRBV9 with TRBJ2-1; D ambiguous. Sequences were obtained from blood. This CDR3 is CASSVEKAVTYNEQFF. DNA of the CDR3: TGTGCCAGCAGCGTAGAAAAGGCAGTTACCTACAATGAGCAGTTCTTC.